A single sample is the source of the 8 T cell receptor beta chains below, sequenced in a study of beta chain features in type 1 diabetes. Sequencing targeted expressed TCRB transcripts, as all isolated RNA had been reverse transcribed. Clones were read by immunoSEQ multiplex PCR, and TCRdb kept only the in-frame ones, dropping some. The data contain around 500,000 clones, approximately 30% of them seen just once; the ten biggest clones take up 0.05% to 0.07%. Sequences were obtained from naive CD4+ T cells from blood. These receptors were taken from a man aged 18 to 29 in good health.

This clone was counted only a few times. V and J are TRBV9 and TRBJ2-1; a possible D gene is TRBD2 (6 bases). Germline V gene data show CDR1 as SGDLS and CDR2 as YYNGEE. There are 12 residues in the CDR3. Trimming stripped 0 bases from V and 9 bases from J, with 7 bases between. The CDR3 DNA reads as TGTGCCAGCAGCGTAGGGAGGGGTGAGCAGTTCTTC. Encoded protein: CASSVGRGEQFF.

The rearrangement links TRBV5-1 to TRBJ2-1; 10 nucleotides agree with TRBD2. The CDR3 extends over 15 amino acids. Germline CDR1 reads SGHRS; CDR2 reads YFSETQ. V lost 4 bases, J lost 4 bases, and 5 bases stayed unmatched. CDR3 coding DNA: TGCGCCAGCAGCCCCGGGACTAGCGATTACAATGAGCAGTTCTTC. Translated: CASSPGTSDYNEQFF.

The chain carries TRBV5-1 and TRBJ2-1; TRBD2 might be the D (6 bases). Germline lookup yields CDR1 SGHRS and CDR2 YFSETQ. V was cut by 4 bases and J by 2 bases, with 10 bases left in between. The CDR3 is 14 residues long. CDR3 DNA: TGCGCCAGCAGCATCAGGGAGGCCTACAATGAGCAGTTCTTC. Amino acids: CASSIREAYNEQFF.

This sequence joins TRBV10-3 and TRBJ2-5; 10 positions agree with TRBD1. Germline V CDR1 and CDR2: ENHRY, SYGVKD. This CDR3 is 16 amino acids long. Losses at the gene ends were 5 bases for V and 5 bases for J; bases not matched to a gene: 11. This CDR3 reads CAISKAGTGDRETQYF. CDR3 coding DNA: TGTGCCATCAGTAAAGCCGGGACAGGGGATCGGGAGACCCAGTACTTC.

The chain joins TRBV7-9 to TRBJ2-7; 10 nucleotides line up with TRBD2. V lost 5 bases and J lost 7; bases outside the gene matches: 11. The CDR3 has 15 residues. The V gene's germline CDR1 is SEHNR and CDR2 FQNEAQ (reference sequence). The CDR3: CASSPHGLAELEQYF. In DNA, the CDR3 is TGTGCCAGCAGCCCGCACGGACTAGCGGAATTGGAGCAGTACTTC. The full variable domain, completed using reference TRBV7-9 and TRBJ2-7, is DTGVSQNPRHKITKRGQNVTFRCDPISEHNRLYWYRQTLGQGPEFLTYFQNEAQLEKSRLLSDRFSAERPKGSFSTLEIQRTEQGDSAMYLCASSPHGLAELEQYFGPGTRLTVT.

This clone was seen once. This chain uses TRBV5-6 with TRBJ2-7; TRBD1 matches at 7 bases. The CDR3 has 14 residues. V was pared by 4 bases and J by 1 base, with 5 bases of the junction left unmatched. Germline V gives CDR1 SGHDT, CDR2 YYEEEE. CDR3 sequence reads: CASSRRTGSYEQYF. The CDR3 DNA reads TGTGCCAGCAGCCGAAGGACAGGTTCCTACGAGCAGTACTTC.

The chain's CDR3 is CAWSAGGADTQYF. In DNA, the CDR3 is TGTGCCTGGAGCGCCGGTGGAGCGGATACGCAGTATTTT. This chain connects TRBV30 to TRBJ2-3, with unresolved D. This CDR3 contains 13 residues. The germline gives CDR1 GTSNPN, CDR2 SVGIG (reference sequence). Trimming took off 3 bases at V and 6 bases at J, with 13 bases between the two ends.

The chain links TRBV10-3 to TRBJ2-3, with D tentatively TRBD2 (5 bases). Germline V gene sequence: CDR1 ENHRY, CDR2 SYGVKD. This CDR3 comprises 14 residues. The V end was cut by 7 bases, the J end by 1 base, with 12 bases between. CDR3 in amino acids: CAIMSSGGTDTQYF. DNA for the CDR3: TGTGCCATCATGTCCTCCGGGGGCACAGATACGCAGTATTTT.